There are a few counts of the clone carrying this T cell receptor (beta chain). Its antigen is not known. An end of the junction does not agree with germline; a read error may underlie this. Germline CDR1 MNHNS, CDR2 SASEGT. The CDR3 runs to 14 residues. TCRdb reprocessed the reads with MiXCR, giving one entry per CDR3 protein. The repertoire holds some 800,000 distinct CDR3 sequences, with almost 30% as singletons. The sample originates from a study of T cell repertoires in cytomegalovirus infection. Looking at the study overall: In the study, CMV epitopes included recently identified HLA-C-restricted and well-studied HLA-B-restricted ones. The study, taken as a whole, reports: Dominant in the ex vivo response were TCR beta clonotypes restricted by HLA-C and specific for CMV.

This specimen consisted of cultured CD8+ T cells from PBMCs, obtained from culture after CMV antigen stimulation. The sequence was obtained from a human donor in good health (CMV status not recorded). Some clones in this sample may be carry-over from other donors' samples. The rearrangement joins TRBV6-1 to TRBJ2-3; TRBD2 matches at 8 bases. CDR3 sequence (DNA): TGTGCCAGCAGTCAAGCGGGGGTCACAGATACGCAGTATTTT. Its translation: CASSQAGVTDTQYF.